Given below is one T cell receptor beta chain in context. The data are from a study of cytomegalovirus exposure and HLA in healthy donors. PCR amplification relied on 60 Vbeta primers (plus 13 Jbeta primers). The authors' processing: Approximately 72 million unique TCR beta chains, about 10 million of them shared, were counted by a later analysis. The table came from immunoSEQ multiplex PCR; TCRdb's copy has only in-frame clones and leaves some out. V and J calls and clone size are given by that table; D and trimming were obtained from the DNA. The data contain fewer than 200,000 clones, about 81% of them singletons. This receptor was taken from a woman in her late teens or twenties in good health and CMV-seronegative. Sequencing used PBMCs.

The CDR3 is CASSRNQGTGIAKNIQYF. The CDR3 coding sequence is TGTGCCAGCAGCAGAAATCAAGGGACAGGAATAGCCAAAAACATTCAGTACTTC. The rearrangement links TRBV7-9 to TRBJ2-4; 8 bases match TRBD1. J was trimmed by 0 bases and V by 5 bases; bases with no gene match: 12. The CDR3 has 18 amino acids. CDR1 and CDR2 (germline): SEHNR, FQNEAQ (reference sequence).